Listed below are T cell receptor beta chains from one sample, sequenced in a study of blood T cell repertoires in COVID-19. TCRdb keeps only in-frame clones here, not all; method: immunoSEQ multiplex PCR. Among about 20,000 clones listed, 88% were seen once. The sequenced sample consisted of peripheral blood. The origin of the receptors is a human donor in a cohort sampled during active COVID-19. CDR3s leave out the opening cysteine and the closing phenylalanine or tryptophan.

V,CDR3
TRBV7-9,ASSLSGGNEQF
TRBV29-1,SAETGIGYGYT
TRBV6-5,ASSSRGRPGEQY
TRBV2,ASSASTTEAF
TRBV6-5,ASSFTGQSPYGYT
TRBV5-1,ASSLGRPGTSGFNEQF
TRBV5-6,ASSLVASGTDTQY
TRBV3-1/TRBV3-2,ASNQNSGRHQETQY
TRBV11-2,ASSLAISTDTQY
TRBV12-5,ASGLWDRNEKLF
TRBV9,ASSASGVSAGELF
TRBV18,ASSPLISSEAF
TRBV24-1,ATSDSLRGSGGTDTQY
TRBV27,ASAQRDRHSYEQY
TRBV9,ASSVRGTGVTNSPLH
TRBV5-1,ASSLVAGGRGLYEQY
TRBV24-1,ATSGSPGQGPYNEQF
TRBV7-9,ASSPREGVPNTEAF
TRBV7-2,ASSTGLAGGADTQY
TRBV7-6,ASSLTSGGARMEY
TRBV12-3/TRBV12-4,ASSDAGNFGAF
TRBV6-5,ASSRERDTYEQY
TRBV25-1,ASSEWSVSPLH
TRBV10-1,ASTYRGQEQY
TRBV2,ASINRVSYNEQF
TRBV7-9,ASSPSRGPTYEQY
TRBV29-1,SVERQGSSSYNEQF
TRBV18,ASSPDRAVYEQY
TRBV5-1,ASSPQGGSGYGYT
TRBV29-1,SVETDETGVGYT
TRBV5-1,ASRWVGGAYNEQF
TRBV19,ASSIGSAGTEAF
TRBV9,ASSVGPGTTRDTQY
TRBV24-1,ATSRTADRNTEAF
TRBV6-5,ASSYVRGGTDTQY
TRBV4-2,ASSPSGLASEQF
TRBV12-3/TRBV12-4,ASSYRGLGEQY
TRBV20-1,SARRGALH